The rows below give T cell receptor beta chains drawn from one sample of a study of blood T cell repertoires in COVID-19. Assay: immunoSEQ multiplex PCR; the TCRdb copy retains only in-frame clones and omits some. The table has about 280,000 clones, roughly four fifths seen once. Sequencing used peripheral blood. Every receptor here comes from a woman between 45 and 65 years old who had recovered from COVID-19. CDR3s include the opening cysteine and the closing phenylalanine or tryptophan. A D gene is named only where the DNA matches it firmly. Only part of the rows carry a size: once, few, many, or a class if the clone is expanded.

clone_size,j_call,v_call,d_call,cdr3_nt,cdr3_aa
NA,TRBJ2-3,TRBV6-6,TRBD2,TGTGCCAGCACCTGGTCGGGAGGGACAGATACGCAGTATTTT,CASTWSGGTDTQYF
NA,TRBJ1-1,TRBV27,TRBD1,TGTGCCAGCAGTAAGGGACAGCCCCTAAACCCGAACACTGAAGCTTTCTTT,CASSKGQPLNPNTEAFF
NA,TRBJ1-2,TRBV4-3,TRBD1,TGCGCCAGCAGCCAAGCACGGAATTCCGTCACACAGGGGGGCTACACCTTC,CASSQARNSVTQGGYTF
NA,TRBJ1-1,TRBV6-5,NA,TGTGCCAGCAGTTACTCGAACCCTAGGCCGAACACTGAAGCTTTCTTT,CASSYSNPRPNTEAFF
once,TRBJ1-2,TRBV11-2,NA,TGTGCCAGCAGCCCCACTCGCGCTAACTATGGCTACACCTTC,CASSPTRANYGYTF
once,TRBJ1-3,TRBV5-1,TRBD1,TGCGCCAGCAGCTCGGACAGGGGAAACACCATATATTTT,CASSSDRGNTIYF
NA,TRBJ1-1,TRBV15,NA,TGTGCCACCAGCAGAGATCGGGTTGGAGCTTTCTTT,CATSRDRVGAFF
NA,TRBJ1-5,TRBV24-1,NA,TGTGCCACCAGTGACAATACCGGGCCCCAGCATTTT,CATSDNTGPQHF
NA,TRBJ2-7,TRBV28,TRBD1,TGTGCCAGCCGATCCTCATTCCCAGGGGGCGCTGGGTACGAGCAGTACTTC,CASRSSFPGGAGYEQYF
NA,TRBJ1-2,TRBV7-8,NA,TGTGCCAGCAGCTCACAGGGAGCTAACTATGGCTACACCTTC,CASSSQGANYGYTF
NA,TRBJ2-7,TRBV7-9,TRBD1,TGTGCCAGCAGCTTTCAACAGGGGGCGGGACTCTACGAGCAGTACTTC,CASSFQQGAGLYEQYF
NA,TRBJ2-2,TRBV3-1/TRBV3-2,NA,TGTGCCAGCAGCCAAAGCTCTAGTACTTCTCCCGGGGAGCTGTTTTTT,CASSQSSSTSPGELFF
NA,TRBJ1-2,TRBV6-5,NA,TGTGCCAGCATGGGTGGCCCGGAGAGAGGCTACACCTTC,CASMGGPERGYTF
once,TRBJ1-2,TRBV9,NA,TGTGCCAGCAGCGTCGCGGTAAACTATGGCTACACCTTC,CASSVAVNYGYTF
NA,TRBJ2-3,TRBV3-1/TRBV3-2,TRBD1,TGTGCCAGCAGCCAGTTGCAACAGGGGGAAACAGATACGCAGTATTTT,CASSQLQQGETDTQYF
many,TRBJ2-1,TRBV6-4,TRBD2,TGTGCCAGCAGTACCAGCGGGGACCACAATGAGCAGTTCTTC,CASSTSGDHNEQFF
NA,TRBJ1-2,TRBV12-3/TRBV12-4,TRBD1,TGTGCCAGCAGTTTGACAGGGAACTATGGCTACACCTTC,CASSLTGNYGYTF
NA,TRBJ2-1,TRBV6-5,TRBD2,TGTGCCAGCAGTCAGCTAGCGGGGGACTACAATGAGCAGTTCTTC,CASSQLAGDYNEQFF
NA,TRBJ1-3,TRBV27,NA,TGTGCCAGCAGTTCTCCGGGGAATGGGGACACCATATATTTT,CASSSPGNGDTIYF
NA,TRBJ1-2,TRBV19,NA,TGTGCCAGTAGTATGGGGAGGGGTGACTATGGCTACACCTTC,CASSMGRGDYGYTF
NA,TRBJ2-7,TRBV15,NA,TGTGCCACCAGCAGAGGACTAGATAGGGATGGGCAGTACTTC,CATSRGLDRDGQYF
NA,TRBJ1-2,TRBV5-6,NA,TGTGCCAGCAGCTTGGGAGGGCTTGGCTATGGCTACACCTTC,CASSLGGLGYGYTF
NA,TRBJ1-2,TRBV6-1,TRBD1,TGTGCCAGCAGTGACAGGGACAGAACCTATGGCTACACCTTC,CASSDRDRTYGYTF
few,TRBJ1-1,TRBV24-1,TRBD1,TGTGCCACCAGTGACCCGGGACAGGGGAACACTGAAGCTTTCTTT,CATSDPGQGNTEAFF
NA,TRBJ2-7,TRBV6-2/TRBV6-3,TRBD2,TGTGCCAGCAGTTACGTGGGGACTAGCGGGTTCTCCTACGAGCAGTACTTC,CASSYVGTSGFSYEQYF
NA,TRBJ2-1,TRBV4-2,TRBD2,TGTGCCAGCAGCCAATCCTGGACTAGCGGGATCTACAATGAGCAGTTCTTC,CASSQSWTSGIYNEQFF
NA,TRBJ1-3,TRBV10-3,NA,TGTGCCATCAGGAAGGGGGTTACGGGAAACACCATATATTTT,CAIRKGVTGNTIYF
NA,TRBJ2-2,TRBV19,TRBD1,TGTGCCAGTAGTATCCATACCGGGACAGCCACCGGGGAGCTGTTTTTT,CASSIHTGTATGELFF
NA,TRBJ1-2,TRBV28,TRBD1,TGTGCCAGCAACGGGGGGGACAGGGCGTATGGCTACACCTTC,CASNGGDRAYGYTF
NA,TRBJ1-1,TRBV6-5,TRBD1,TGTGCCAGCAGTTTAACAGGGGCGAACACTGAAGCTTTCTTT,CASSLTGANTEAFF
once,TRBJ1-2,TRBV5-6,TRBD1,TGTGCCAGCAGCTTGGACGGACAGGGCGTGGGCGGATGGTTCGGCTACACCTTC,CASSLDGQGVGGWFGYTF